This TCR beta chain was retrieved from a study of response to subunit inactivated influenza vaccine (dated by TCRdb to 2016 to 2018). Notes on the research overall: Deep quantitative T cell receptor repertoire profiling was used in the study to track responses to a trivalent subunit inactivated influenza vaccine.

CDR1 SNHLY and CDR2 FYNNEI were looked up in the germline V gene. Including the terminal cysteine and phenylalanine, the CDR3 comprises 15 residues. Only CDR3 DNA remains: 45 bases, in frame from the first base. Cut back by 4 bases and 7 bases, the V and J ends lie 14 bases apart. Details on this clonotype: Its specific antigen is unknown. No qualities accompany the bases; no much larger clone lies one base away.

Results and caveats for the whole study, not just this receptor: According to the authors, only a limited number of new T cells may be recruited by each seasonal influenza vaccination.

Library method: RT-PCR. The reads were generated on an Illumina HiSeq 2500. TCRdb passed the public sequencing reads through fastp at Q25 and MiXCR, retaining productive beta sequences. Duplicate CDR3 protein sequences are folded into a single record with the most common DNA and genes. The sample yields hundreds of thousands of distinct CDR3 sequences; about 10% were counted once. About 10% of the sample rests with the top ten. The chain is encoded by TRBV2 joined to TRBJ1-6, and TRBD1 may be the D gene, going by 5 matching bases. This specimen was PBMCs from blood, taken on the day of vaccination. This clonotype was sampled from a man between 50 and 59 years old who received an inactivated influenza vaccine. Donor details come from another sample of the same person, matched by shared clones. For the CDR3, the sequence is CASSVRGRGNSPLHF. The nucleotide sequence is TGTGCCAGCAGTGTGCGGGGGAGGGGAAATTCACCCCTCCACTTT.